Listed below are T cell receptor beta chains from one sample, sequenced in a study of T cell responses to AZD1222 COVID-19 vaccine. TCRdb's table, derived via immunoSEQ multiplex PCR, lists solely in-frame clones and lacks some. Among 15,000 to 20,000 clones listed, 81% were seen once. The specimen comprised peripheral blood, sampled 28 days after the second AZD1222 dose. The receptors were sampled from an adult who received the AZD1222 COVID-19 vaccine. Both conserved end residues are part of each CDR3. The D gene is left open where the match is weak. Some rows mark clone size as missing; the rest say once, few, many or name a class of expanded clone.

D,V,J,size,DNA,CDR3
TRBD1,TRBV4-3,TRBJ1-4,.,TGCGCCAGCAGCCAAGTCGGACAGGGGGATGAAAAACTGTTTTTT,CASSQVGQGDEKLFF
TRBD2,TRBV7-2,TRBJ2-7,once,TGTGCCAGCAGCTTAGTGGCGGGGGAGGCCTACGAGCAGTACTTC,CASSLVAGEAYEQYF
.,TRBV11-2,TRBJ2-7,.,TGTGCCAGCAGCTCCCTCGGGTCTAGACAGGCCCGGTCGGGGGAGCAGTACTTC,CASSSLGSRQARSGEQYF
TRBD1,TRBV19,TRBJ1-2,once,TGTGCCAGTAGTATAGACCGGACAGGACTAAGTCTCGGATTAAATGGCTACACCTTC,CASSIDRTGLSLGLNGYTF
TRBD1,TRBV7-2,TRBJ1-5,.,TGTGCCAGCAGCTTATACAGGGGGGATCAGCCCCAGCATTTT,CASSLYRGDQPQHF
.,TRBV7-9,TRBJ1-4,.,TGTGCCAGCAGTACTTGGGGGGGCCTTAATGAAAAACTGTTTTTT,CASSTWGGLNEKLFF
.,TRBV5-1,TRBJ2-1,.,TGCGCCAGCAGCTCGCAACCTGCTAGCGTCGACGGAGAGCAGTTCTTC,CASSSQPASVDGEQFF
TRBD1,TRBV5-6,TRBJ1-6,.,TGTGCCAGCAGCTTAGTCAGGGGGAATTCACCCCTCCACTTT,CASSLVRGNSPLHF
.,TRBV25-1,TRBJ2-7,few,TGTGCCAGCAGTATCGGGGAACGGTACTACGAGCAGTACTTC,CASSIGERYYEQYF
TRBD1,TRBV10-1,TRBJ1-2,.,TGCGCCAGCAGTGCCGGGACAGACGCGTGGGATGGCTACACCTTC,CASSAGTDAWDGYTF
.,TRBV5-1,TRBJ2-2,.,TGCGCCAGCAGCTCTAGAGAATACACCGGGGAGCTGTTTTTT,CASSSREYTGELFF
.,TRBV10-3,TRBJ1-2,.,TGTGCCATCAGTGAGTCGATATTTCTGACGGGGAATGGCTACACCTTC,CAISESIFLTGNGYTF
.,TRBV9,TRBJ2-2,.,TGTGCCAGCAGCACGGGGGCTTTCCGGGACACCGGGGAGCTGTTTTTT,CASSTGAFRDTGELFF
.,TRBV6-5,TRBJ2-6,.,TGTGCCAGCAGCGCGTCTGGGGCCAACGTCCTGACTTTC,CASSASGANVLTF
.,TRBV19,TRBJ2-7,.,TGTGCCAGTAGCTCCCCAGGGGCCGGCGAGCAGTACTTC,CASSSPGAGEQYF
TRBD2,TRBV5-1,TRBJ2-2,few,TGCGCCAGCAGCTTAACGGGAGGGTACACCGGGGAGCTGTTTTTT,CASSLTGGYTGELFF
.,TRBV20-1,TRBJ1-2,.,TGCAGTGCTAATGAGCAGTCTAACTATGGCTACACCTTC,CSANEQSNYGYTF
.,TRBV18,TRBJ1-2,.,TGTGCCAGCTCACCGGGGGCAGAATATAATGGCTACACCTTC,CASSPGAEYNGYTF
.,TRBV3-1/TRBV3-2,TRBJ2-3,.,TGTGCCAGCAGCCGAGAGGGGGGGGATCGAACAGATACGCAGTATTTT,CASSREGGDRTDTQYF
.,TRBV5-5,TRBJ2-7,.,TGTGCCAGCAGCTTGGCCGGAAACAGCAACTACGAGCAGTACTTC,CASSLAGNSNYEQYF
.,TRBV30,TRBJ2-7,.,TGTGTCGTAGGGGGGACTTATCGTTCAGAGCAGTACTTC,CVVGGTYRSEQYF
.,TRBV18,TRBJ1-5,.,TGTGCCAGCTCACCACTCAGCGCGCAGGGGAATGACAATCAGCCCCAGCATTTT,CASSPLSAQGNDNQPQHF
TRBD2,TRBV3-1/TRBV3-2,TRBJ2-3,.,TGTGCCATCGAACAGCGCGGGAGCCCCGGTACGCAGTATTTT,CAIEQRGSPGTQYF
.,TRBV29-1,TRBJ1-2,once,TGCAGCGCCCGGGGCGATAACTATGGCTACACCTTC,CSARGDNYGYTF
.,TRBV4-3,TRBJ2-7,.,TGCGCCAGCAGCCAAGATAGGACTCCCGGAGACGAGCAGTACTTC,CASSQDRTPGDEQYF
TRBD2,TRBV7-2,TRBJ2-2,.,TGTGCCAGCAGGGCTAGGAGGGAGGGCCTTACCGGGGAGCTGTTTTTT,CASRARREGLTGELFF
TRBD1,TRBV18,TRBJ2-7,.,TGTGCCAGCTCATCAACCGGGACAGGGGGCATCTACGAGCAGTACTTC,CASSSTGTGGIYEQYF
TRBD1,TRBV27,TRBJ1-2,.,TGTGCCAGCAGTCTAACAGGGGGCCCACGGTATGGCTACACCTTC,CASSLTGGPRYGYTF
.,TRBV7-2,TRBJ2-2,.,TGTGCCAGCAGCTTAGCACACCTCACCGGGGAGCTGTTTTTT,CASSLAHLTGELFF